This T cell receptor (beta chain) was sequenced for a study of blood T cells in healthy people across ages. Every donor contributed approximately 10 milliliters of peripheral blood by blood draw. Points on this clonotype: What it recognizes is unknown.

Germline CDR1 reads DFQATT; CDR2 reads SNEGSKA (reference sequence). The ends were cut back, 7 bases at V and 5 bases at J, with 15 bases in the middle. This CDR3 comprises 13 residues. PCR was performed a second time for 7 to 11 cycles using a sample-barcoded 5' primer and a J-beta primer mix. Each CDR3 protein is one row after TCRdb ran MiXCR on the 5' RACE reads. The sample consists of about 640,000 distinct CDR3 sequences, roughly 50% of them appearing once. Overall study findings and caveats: Higher diversity, along with more naive CD4+ cells, distinguished long-lived donors from aged donors. In these data, TCR beta diversity tracked strongly with naive T cell percentage.

The chain is built from TRBV20-1 and TRBJ2-4; D is ambiguous. The sample comprised blood. The TCR sequence derives from a man between 60 and 75 years old in good health. Here the CDR3 reads CSVGRNRENIQYF. The CDR3 coding sequence is TGCAGTGTAGGAAGAAACCGGGAAAACATTCAGTACTTC.